The 32 T cell receptor beta chains below were found in one sample sequenced in a study of blood T cell repertoires in COVID-19 (dated by TCRdb to 2020 to 2021). The method behind the library was the immunoSEQ multiplex PCR assay. TCRdb carries this immuneACCESS record with in-frame sequences only. Its versions omit some clonotypes, under half of them owing to an unresolved V gene in the studies checked, with the rest unexplained. A total of fewer than 35,000 clones appear in this sample, roughly 89% of them only once. The ten largest clones represent under 30% of the sample. Material for sequencing was peripheral blood. The receptor source for this set is a man older than 75 with acute or convalescent COVID-19.

This sequence joins TRBV29-1 and TRBJ1-1, with D uncertain. The CDR3 length is 14 residues. Germline CDR1 and CDR2: SQVTM and ANQGSEA. Trimming took off 4 bases at V and 1 base at J, with 13 bases between the two ends. The DNA of the CDR3 is TGCAGCGTTGCGAGACTTAGCCCGAACACTGAAGCTTTCTTT. Translated: CSVARLSPNTEAFF. Full variable domain (missing parts from reference TRBV29-1 and TRBJ1-1): SAVISQKPSRDICQRGTSLTIQCQVDSQVTMMFWYRQQPGQSLTLIATANQGSEATYESGFVIDKFPISRPNLTFSTLTVSNMSPEDSSIYLCSVARLSPNTEAFFGQGTRLTVV.

V gene TRBV11-2 combines with J gene TRBJ1-2, with a weak D call TRBD1 (5 bases). V was shortened by 0 bases and J by 4 bases, with 12 bases between the two germline ends. The CDR3 length is 15 residues. The germline CDR1 and CDR2 sequences are SGHAT and FQNNGV. The CDR3, as DNA: TGTGCCAGCAGCTTAGATCTCAGGGTGACCTATGGCTACACCTTC. Translating it yields CASSLDLRVTYGYTF.

This chain links TRBV28 with TRBJ1-2; perhaps TRBD1 as D (5 bases). The germline V gene has CDR1 MDHEN and CDR2 SYDVKM. The length of the CDR3 is 14 residues. V lost 7 bases to trimming and J lost 4 bases, with 16 bases between them. CDR3 in amino acids: CASTRFAGRYGYTF. For the CDR3, the DNA is TGTGCCAGCACCCGCTTCGCAGGGCGCTATGGCTACACCTTC.

V gene TRBV5-1 combines with J gene TRBJ2-1; D uncertain. The CDR3 totals 12 residues. V was trimmed by 4 bases and J by 7 bases, leaving 9 bases between them. The germline V gene encodes CDR1 SGHRS and CDR2 YFSETQ. CDR3 region: CASSRGVNEQFF. The DNA for the CDR3 is TGCGCCAGCAGCAGAGGAGTAAATGAGCAGTTCTTC. Based on the CDR3 plus reference TRBV5-1 and TRBJ2-1, the full variable domain is KAGVTQTPRYLIKTRGQQVTLSCSPISGHRSVSWYQQTPGQGLQFLFEYFSETQRNKGNFPGRFSGRQFSNSRSEMNVSTLELGDSALYLCASSRGVNEQFFGPGTRLTVL.

The chain joins TRBV19 to TRBJ2-1; 10 bases map to TRBD2. CDR3 length: 15 residues. J gave up 4 bases and V 2 bases, and 2 bases lay outside the gene matches. Germline CDR1 reads LNHDA; CDR2 reads SQIVND (reference sequence). CDR3 coding DNA: TGTGCCAGTAGTATAACTAGCGGGATTTACAATGAGCAGTTCTTC. This codes for CASSITSGIYNEQFF.

The J gene is TRBJ2-7, the V gene TRBV4-1, with 8 bases matching TRBD2. The V gene's germline CDR1 is MGHRA and CDR2 YSYEKL. Trimming at V came to 1 base and at J to 3 bases, leaving 17 bases not matched to a gene. The CDR3 is made up of 19 amino acids. The CDR3 sequence is CASSQVPGLGLFASYEQYF. Written as DNA, the CDR3 is TGCGCCAGCAGCCAAGTGCCGGGACTAGGTCTTTTCGCCAGCTACGAGCAGTACTTC.

The J gene is TRBJ2-3, the V gene TRBV24-1; 9 bases are shared with TRBD2. The CDR3 is 22 residues long. Germline loops: CDR1 KGHDR, CDR2 SFDVKD. V lost 8 bases and J lost 1; bases outside the gene matches: 27. In nucleotides, the CDR3 is TGTGCCACCACCGAGAATCGGACAGGTAATAAGTTAGCGGGAGAGGGCACAGATACGCAGTATTTT. It yields the protein CATTENRTGNKLAGEGTDTQYF.

V gene TRBV29-1 combines with J gene TRBJ1-3, with 8 positions matching TRBD1. With 6 bases clipped from V and 0 bases from J, the junction kept 4 bases outside the gene matches. Per germline, CDR1 SQVTM and CDR2 ANQGSEA. The CDR3 is 14 amino acids. CDR3 DNA: TGCAGCGTGAGGGACAGGAGCTCTGGAAACACCATATATTTT. Translated: CSVRDRSSGNTIYF.

In this sample, this clone turned up once. V and J are TRBV28 and TRBJ1-5, with a possible D match to TRBD1 (5 bases). Looked up from germline, CDR1 is MDHEN and CDR2 is SYDVKM. The CDR3 sequence is 15 residues long. Trimming pared 5 bases from V and 7 bases from J, leaving 18 bases between. The CDR3 DNA reads as TGTGCCAGCAGTCCTCGGGGGGGAAGGAAACAGCCCCAGCATTTT. Its protein is CASSPRGGRKQPQHF.

The chain carries TRBV21-1 and TRBJ2-2; the table's D gene call, TRBD1, was not cross checked with the DNA. TRBV21-1 is a listed pseudogene. CDR3 length equals 19 residues. The CDR3 region is CASSKANGRGTGDHGELFF. CDR3 nucleotides: TGTGCCAGCAGCAAAGCGAATGGGAGGGGGACAGGGGACCACGGGGAGCTGTTTTTT.

The chain joins TRBV11-2 to TRBJ2-7; maybe TRBD2 (5 bases). This CDR3 region has 14 residues. Germline V CDR1 and CDR2: SGHAT, FQNNGV. V was clipped by 4 bases and J by 4 bases, with 14 bases between them. The DNA for the CDR3 is TGTGCCAGCAGCTCGATCAGCGGCCTTTACGAGCAGTACTTC. Translating gives CASSSISGLYEQYF.

The chain has TRBV3-1 (or the pseudogene TRBV3-2) and TRBJ1-2; tentatively, D is TRBD1 (6 bases). The CDR3 is 16 residues long. Germline V lookup: CDR1 LGHDT, CDR2 YNNKEL (reference sequence). The V end lost 0 bases, the J end lost 4 bases, and 15 bases lay between the germline ends. CDR3 sequence (DNA): TGTGCCAGCAGCCAAGAGGCCTACGGCAGGGGCTATGGCTACACCTTC. This translates into CASSQEAYGRGYGYTF.

CDR3 bases: TGTGCCAGCACTTCGACAGGGCTCTACAATGAGCAGTTCTTC. As protein: CASTSTGLYNEQFF. This chain uses TRBV28 with TRBJ2-1; TRBD1 aligns across 7 bases. The ends lost 7 bases at V and 3 bases at J; junction bases unmatched: 6. Germline CDR1 reads MDHEN; CDR2 reads SYDVKM. The CDR3 totals 14 residues.

The V call is TRBV5-1, the J call TRBJ2-1; D ambiguous. This CDR3 comprises 15 residues. Germline CDR1 is SGHRS and CDR2 is YFSETQ. V gave up 0 bases and J gave up 0 bases, with 7 bases separating them. The CDR3, as DNA: TGCGCCAGCAGCTTGGATCCTAGCTCCTACAATGAGCAGTTCTTC. Its translation is CASSLDPSSYNEQFF.

This clone was counted a few times. This chain uses TRBV29-1 with TRBJ2-3; TRBD1 agrees at 8 bases. The CDR3 has 14 amino acids. Germline-derived CDR1 and CDR2 are SQVTM and ANQGSEA. Trimming removed 5 bases from V and 3 bases from J; junction bases left unmatched: 7. The CDR3 is CSVRQGFATDTQYF. As DNA, the CDR3 is TGCAGCGTTCGACAGGGGTTTGCGACAGATACGCAGTATTTT.

The chain joins TRBV19 to TRBJ2-1; D is undetermined. This CDR3 is 15 amino acids long. The germline V gene encodes CDR1 LNHDA and CDR2 SQIVND (reference sequence). Here the CDR3 reads CASRLRATPGNEQFF. Written as DNA, the CDR3 is TGTGCGAGTCGCCTTAGAGCGACCCCTGGGAATGAGCAGTTCTTC.

The chain employs TRBV5-1 and TRBJ2-3; 10 nucleotides align to TRBD2. CDR1 is SGHRS and CDR2 is YFSETQ in the germline V gene. The CDR3 sequence is 18 residues long. V lost 0 bases to trimming and J lost 4 bases; unmatched junction nucleotides: 11. The CDR3 DNA follows: TGCGCCAGCAGCTTGGGGCTTTCTAGCGGGAGAATCGCAGATACGCAGTATTTT. Protein: CASSLGLSSGRIADTQYF. The variable domain in full, with the rest retrieved from reference TRBV5-1 and TRBJ2-3, is KAGVTQTPRYLIKTRGQQVTLSCSPISGHRSVSWYQQTPGQGLQFLFEYFSETQRNKGNFPGRFSGRQFSNSRSEMNVSTLELGDSALYLCASSLGLSSGRIADTQYFGPGTRLTVL.

The rearrangement joins TRBV7-9 to TRBJ1-1; D unclear. This CDR3 has 13 residues. V was trimmed by 5 bases and J by 1 base, leaving 8 bases between them. Germline V gene data show CDR1 as SEHNR and CDR2 as FQNEAQ (reference sequence). The CDR3 DNA reads as TGTGCCAGCAGCATTGACTGGAACACTGAAGCTTTCTTT. It specifies CASSIDWNTEAFF.

The chain couples TRBV18 to TRBJ1-5; a possible D gene is TRBD1 (5 bases). Looked up from germline, CDR1 is KGHSH and CDR2 is LQKENI. V shed 3 bases and J shed 2 bases, with 17 bases lying between them. The CDR3 sequence is 17 residues long. The CDR3 region is CASSPRGLSIGNQPQHF. The CDR3 coding sequence is TGTGCCAGCTCACCTCGGGGGTTAAGCATAGGCAATCAGCCCCAGCATTTT.

This clone was recorded only once. The J gene is TRBJ1-4, the V gene TRBV5-1; 8 bases line up with TRBD1. There are 15 residues in the CDR3. Trimming took 1 base from V and 8 from J; bases not matched to a gene: 7. Germline V gene data show CDR1 as SGHRS and CDR2 as YFSETQ. The CDR3 nucleotides read TGCGCCAGCAGCTTGCGCGGGACAGGTCTGGAAAAACTGTTTTTT. Its protein is CASSLRGTGLEKLFF.

This chain links TRBV19 with TRBJ1-5, with TRBD1 matching over 8 bases. This CDR3 has 15 amino acids. Germline V lookup: CDR1 LNHDA, CDR2 SQIVND (reference sequence). Germline trimming cut 5 bases from V and 7 bases from J; bases unmatched to any gene: 10. CDR3 nucleotides: TGTGCCAGTAGTCCGGACAGGGAGGCCCTACAGCCCCAGCATTTT. Its translation: CASSPDREALQPQHF.

The chain is built from TRBV30 and TRBJ1-2; no reliable D call. Germline V gene sequence: CDR1 GTSNPN, CDR2 SVGIG (reference sequence). The CDR3 spans 13 residues. V was clipped by 2 bases and J by 4 bases, with 11 bases between them. The chain's CDR3 is CAWSMLDPYGYTF. The DNA of the CDR3 is TGTGCCTGGAGTATGCTAGACCCCTATGGCTACACCTTC.

The V gene is TRBV24-1, the J gene TRBJ1-1; D remains unclear. V lost 1 base and J 5 bases, leaving 10 bases between the germline ends. From germline, CDR1 is KGHDR and CDR2 SFDVKD. This CDR3 region has 14 residues. This CDR3 is CATSDLPLRTEAFF. The CDR3 DNA follows: TGTGCCACCAGTGATTTACCGTTGAGGACTGAAGCTTTCTTT.

The gene calls are TRBV3-1 (or the pseudogene TRBV3-2) and TRBJ2-3, with TRBD2 matching 8 bases. V trimming: 11 bases; J trimming: 2 bases; junction bases outside the gene matches: 6. The CDR3 runs to 13 residues. Germline V CDR1 and CDR2: LGHDT, YNNKEL (reference sequence). CDR3 sequence reads: CASGGELTDTQYF. The CDR3 DNA reads as TGTGCCTCGGGGGGGGAGCTCACAGATACGCAGTATTTT.

This rearrangement joins TRBV30 to TRBJ1-1, with 7 bases lining up with TRBD1. The length of the CDR3 is 17 residues. Germline V gene lookup returns CDR1 GTSNPN and CDR2 SVGIG (reference sequence). Trimming took 3 bases from V and 0 from J; bases not matched to a gene: 13. This CDR3 is CAWRGPPQGYVNTEAFF. In DNA, the CDR3 is TGTGCCTGGAGAGGGCCCCCACAGGGGTACGTGAACACTGAAGCTTTCTTT.

J is TRBJ1-6 and V is TRBV5-4; 10 bases line up with TRBD1. The germline V gene encodes CDR1 SGHNT and CDR2 YYREEE (reference sequence). CDR3 length: 16 amino acids. The ends lost 0 bases at V and 5 bases at J; junction bases unmatched: 2. The CDR3 sequence: CASSLGQGAHNSPLHF. CDR3 nucleotide sequence: TGTGCCAGCAGCTTGGGACAGGGGGCTCATAATTCACCCCTCCACTTT.

The rearrangement links TRBV6-5 to TRBJ2-1; 7 bases are shared with TRBD1. In germline, CDR1 is MNHEY, CDR2 SVGAGI. The CDR3 contains 15 residues. V was clipped by 0 bases and J by 6 bases; unmatched bases: 5. The CDR3 loop is CASSYSQTGTNEQFF. CDR3 nucleotide sequence: TGTGCCAGCAGTTACTCCCAGACAGGGACCAATGAGCAGTTCTTC.

The V gene is TRBV7-9, the J gene TRBJ1-5; D possibly corresponds to TRBD1 (6 bases). Germline V gives CDR1 SEHNR, CDR2 FQNEAQ (reference sequence). Trimming took 1 base from V and 6 from J, leaving 13 bases between them. This CDR3 has 15 amino acids. This CDR3 is CASSLDGGQGQPQHF. The CDR3, as DNA: TGTGCCAGCAGCTTAGACGGGGGGCAAGGTCAGCCCCAGCATTTT.

V and J are TRBV20-1 and TRBJ2-1, with a weak D call TRBD2 (6 bases). Trimming removed 3 bases from V and 7 bases from J, with 7 bases in between. Per germline, CDR1 DFQATT and CDR2 SNEGSKA (reference sequence). The CDR3 is 11 residues long. Here the CDR3 reads CSAREGNEQFF. CDR3 coding DNA: TGCAGTGCTAGGGAGGGGAATGAGCAGTTCTTC.

This clone appeared once. The chain employs TRBV7-6 and TRBJ2-3; 13 nucleotides agree with TRBD2. Germline lookup yields CDR1 SGHVS and CDR2 FNYEAQ. After removal of 4 bases from V and 2 bases from J, the junction contained 9 bases not matched to a gene. This CDR3 region has 18 residues. CDR3 region: CASSSGTSGISFTDTQYF. Written as DNA, the CDR3 is TGTGCCAGCAGCTCCGGGACTAGCGGGATCTCGTTCACAGATACGCAGTATTTT.

The chain joins TRBV5-4 to TRBJ2-6; 8 bases are shared with TRBD1. Germline-derived CDR1 and CDR2 are SGHNT and YYREEE (reference sequence). This CDR3 is built from 19 residues. V shed 4 bases and J 0 bases; nucleotides not matched to a gene: 12. In DNA form, the CDR3 reads TGTGCCAGCAGCCCATGGACAGGGCAGGGCCCCTCTGGGGCCAACGTCCTGACTTTC. Its translation is CASSPWTGQGPSGANVLTF.

The chain couples TRBV2 to TRBJ2-2, with D possibly TRBD1 on 6 matching bases. This CDR3 is built from 16 residues. In germline, CDR1 is SNHLY, CDR2 FYNNEI. Trimming stripped 1 base from V and 0 bases from J, with 9 bases between. CDR3 loop: CASSEEGGSNTGELFF. The DNA for the CDR3 is TGTGCCAGCAGTGAAGAAGGGGGTTCGAACACCGGGGAGCTGTTTTTT.